Below, 18 T cell receptor beta chains from the same sample are listed, as sequenced in a study of blood T cell repertoires in COVID-19. TCRdb keeps only in-frame clones here, not all; method: immunoSEQ multiplex PCR. The data contain tens of thousands of clones, 82% of them singletons. Sequences were obtained from peripheral blood. The receptors were sampled from a woman in her sixties or seventies with acute or convalescent COVID-19.

The V call is TRBV10-3, the J call TRBJ1-5; weak D call: TRBD1 (5 bases). The V gene's germline CDR1 is ENHRY and CDR2 SYGVKD. The CDR3 has 14 amino acids. V shed 0 bases and J shed 6 bases, with 9 bases lying between them. The chain's CDR3 is CAISESGGGQPQHF. DNA for the CDR3: TGTGCCATCAGTGAGTCTGGGGGAGGTCAGCCCCAGCATTTT.

The V gene is TRBV24-1, the J gene TRBJ1-5; 8 bases are shared with TRBD1. The CDR3 length is 17 residues. The J segment lost 12 bases and the V segment lost 4 bases, leaving 19 bases of the junction unmatched. Germline V gene data show CDR1 as KGHDR and CDR2 as SFDVKD. The CDR3, as DNA: TGTGCCACCAGTGACGACCATTTGGGACAGGCCAGGTTGGACCAGCATTTT. Amino acid sequence: CATSDDHLGQARLDQHF.

CDR3 loop: CASSEGTNTGELFF. CDR3 bases: TGTGCCAGTAGCGAGGGAACCAACACCGGGGAGCTGTTTTTT. The chain is built from TRBV19 and TRBJ2-2; maybe TRBD2 (5 bases). The germline V gene has CDR1 LNHDA and CDR2 SQIVND (reference sequence). Trimming took 6 bases from V and 2 from J, leaving 10 bases between them. This CDR3 contains 14 residues.

The chain recombines TRBV9 with TRBJ2-7; 9 bases agree with TRBD2. The length of the CDR3 is 16 residues. The V segment lost 0 bases and the J segment 2 bases; nucleotides outside the gene matches: 6. Germline V gene data show CDR1 as SGDLS and CDR2 as YYNGEE. The DNA of the CDR3 is TGTGCCAGCAGCGTAGAAGGCGGGGGGGGCGCCTACGAGCAGTACTTC. As protein: CASSVEGGGGAYEQYF.

The chain recombines TRBV6-6 with TRBJ1-1; 7 positions match TRBD1. Germline-derived CDR1 and CDR2 are MNHNY and SVGAGI (reference sequence). This CDR3 has 17 residues. The V and J ends lost 5 bases and 4 bases, in that order; junction bases with no gene match: 16. The DNA of the CDR3 is TGTGCCAGCAGTCCACAGGGGCGGGTGGGACAACGCACTGAAGCTTTCTTT. Encoded protein: CASSPQGRVGQRTEAFF.

This chain connects TRBV5-8 to TRBJ2-6; no firm D call. V dropped 3 bases and J dropped 5 bases, with 6 bases sitting between them. Germline V gene sequence: CDR1 SGHTS, CDR2 YDEGEE. CDR3 length: 13 amino acids. The DNA for the CDR3 is TGTGCCAGCAGCTCCATTTGGGCCAACGTCCTGACTTTC. This encodes CASSSIWANVLTF. The full variable domain, its missing parts supplied by reference TRBV5-8 and TRBJ2-6, is EAGVTQSPTHLIKTRGQQATLRCSPISGHTSVYWYQQALGLGLQFLLWYDEGEERNRGNFPPRFSGRQFPNYSSELNVNALELEDSALYLCASSSIWANVLTFGAGSRLTVL.

The gene calls are TRBV19 and TRBJ1-1; D is possibly TRBD1 (5 bases). Germline CDR1 LNHDA, CDR2 SQIVND (reference sequence). Trimming cost V 4 bases and J 1 base, with 16 bases left between them. The CDR3 is 16 amino acids. Here the CDR3 reads CASSSGRRGTNTEAFF. In nucleotides, the CDR3 is TGTGCCAGTAGTAGTGGGAGGCGAGGGACGAACACTGAAGCTTTCTTT.

V is TRBV5-8 and J is TRBJ2-7; D is uncertain. Germline CDR1 reads SGHTS; CDR2 reads YDEGEE. V dropped 0 bases and J dropped 3 bases, with 7 bases sitting between them. The CDR3 spans 13 residues. Here the CDR3 reads CASSLDNSYEQYF. Here the CDR3 DNA reads TGTGCCAGCAGCTTGGATAACAGCTACGAGCAGTACTTC.

As regards this clone: One end of the junction varies from germline; a read error may be responsible. The V gene is TRBV24-1, the J gene TRBJ2-7; 7 positions match TRBD1. Germline-derived CDR1 and CDR2 are KGHDR and SFDVKD. The CDR3 spans 14 residues. CDR3 bases: TGTGCCACCAGTGACCCGAATACAGGGGTCCCCAACACCTTC. Its protein is CATSDPNTGVPNTF.

V usage is TRBV6-6 and J usage is TRBJ1-5; TRBD1 agrees at 10 bases. From germline, CDR1 is MNHNY and CDR2 SVGAGI (reference sequence). Trimming cost V 5 bases and J 2 bases; bases outside gene matches: 6. The CDR3 is 16 residues long. The CDR3 reads CASSRTGGRGNQPQHF. The CDR3 coding sequence is TGTGCCAGCAGTCGGACAGGGGGACGGGGCAATCAGCCCCAGCATTTT.

This clone occurred once. The rearrangement links TRBV11-1 to TRBJ1-1; D gene ambiguous. V lost 4 bases, J lost 0 bases, and 15 bases lay in between. The CDR3 extends over 16 amino acids. Germline values: CDR1 SGHAT, CDR2 FQDESV (reference sequence). The CDR3 protein is CASSSSVMLMNTEAFF. The CDR3 DNA sequence: TGTGCCAGCAGCTCCTCGGTGATGCTCATGAACACTGAAGCTTTCTTT.

The V and J genes are TRBV7-4 and TRBJ2-1; the D gene is possibly TRBD1 (6 bases). Trimming pared 10 bases from V and 8 bases from J, leaving 21 bases between. The CDR3 totals 14 residues. The V gene's germline CDR1 is SGHVT and CDR2 SQSDAQ. CDR3: CANPPGHPMDEQFF. CDR3 coding DNA: TGTGCCAACCCACCGGGACACCCAATGGATGAGCAGTTCTTC.

This chain links TRBV5-1 with TRBJ2-5; weak D call: TRBD1 (7 bases). The CDR3 has 16 amino acids. Germline loops: CDR1 SGHRS, CDR2 YFSETQ. The V end lost 4 bases, the J end lost 2 bases, and 18 bases lay between the germline ends. The CDR3 is CASSRRQQGTQETQYF. The CDR3 DNA is TGCGCCAGCAGCCGTCGCCAACAGGGGACTCAAGAGACCCAGTACTTC.

The CDR3, as DNA: TGCAGCGTTCGGAGAGACAGGGGTATCGTTGAAGCTTTCTTT. Translation: CSVRRDRGIVEAFF. This chain links TRBV29-1 with TRBJ1-1, with 8 bases lining up with TRBD1. Germline-derived CDR1 and CDR2 are SQVTM and ANQGSEA. Trimming removed 5 bases from V and 7 bases from J; junction bases left unmatched: 12. The CDR3 is 14 amino acids. The whole variable domain, filled in from reference TRBV29-1 and TRBJ1-1, reads SAVISQKPSRDICQRGTSLTIQCQVDSQVTMMFWYRQQPGQSLTLIATANQGSEATYESGFVIDKFPISRPNLTFSTLTVSNMSPEDSSIYLCSVRRDRGIVEAFFGQGTRLTVV.

The chain links TRBV28 to TRBJ2-7, with 8 positions matching TRBD1. Germline V gives CDR1 MDHEN, CDR2 SYDVKM. V shed 7 bases and J 3 bases; nucleotides not matched to a gene: 5. This CDR3 region has 13 residues. The CDR3 spells CASIRQGLYEQYF. Written as DNA, the CDR3 is TGTGCCAGCATCCGACAGGGGCTCTACGAGCAGTACTTC. The variable domain in full, completed from reference TRBV28 and TRBJ2-7, reads DVKVTQSSRYLVKRTGEKVFLECVQDMDHENMFWYRQDPGLGLRLIYFSYDVKMKEKGDIPEGYSVSREKKERFSLILESASTNQTSMYLCASIRQGLYEQYFGPGTRLTVT.

The chain couples TRBV5-5 to TRBJ2-1; TRBD1 agrees at 8 bases. J gave up 2 bases and V 0 bases, and 1 base lay outside the gene matches. The length of the CDR3 is 15 residues. The germline V gene has CDR1 SGHKS and CDR2 YYEKEE (reference sequence). CDR3: CASSLDRGTYNEQFF. The CDR3 DNA follows: TGTGCCAGCAGCTTGGACAGGGGGACCTACAATGAGCAGTTCTTC.

The V and J genes are TRBV7-8 and TRBJ1-1; D call uncertain. The CDR3 extends over 14 amino acids. V was pared by 1 base and J by 7 bases, with 13 bases between. Germline V CDR1 and CDR2: SGHVS, FQNEAQ. The CDR3 is CASSLVPERGEAFF. The CDR3 DNA reads TGTGCCAGCAGCTTAGTTCCGGAACGGGGTGAAGCTTTCTTT. Combining the CDR3 with reference TRBV7-8 and TRBJ1-1 gives the whole variable domain GAGVSQSPRYKVAKRGQDVALRCDPISGHVSLFWYQQALGQGPEFLTYFQNEAQLDKSGLPSDRFFAERPEGSVSTLKIQRTQQEDSAVYLCASSLVPERGEAFFGQGTRLTVV.

The rearrangement links TRBV7-6 to TRBJ2-1, with D hard to call. The germline V gene encodes CDR1 SGHVS and CDR2 FNYEAQ. The V and J ends lost 3 bases and 1 base respectively, with 4 bases between them. CDR3 size: 13 residues. CDR3 nucleotides: TGTGCCAGCAGCTTTCAGTCCTACAATGAGCAGTTCTTC. Its translation is CASSFQSYNEQFF. The entire variable domain, with the rest obtained from reference TRBV7-6 and TRBJ2-1, is as follows: GAGVSQSPRYKVTKRGQDVALRCDPISGHVSLYWYRQALGQGPEFLTYFNYEAQQDKSGLPNDRFSAERPEGSISTLTIQRTEQRDSAMYRCASSFQSYNEQFFGPGTRLTVL.